This entry describes one T cell receptor beta chain. TCRdb passed the RT-PCR reads through MiXCR, listing each CDR3 protein once. In the table there are around 150,000 distinct CDR3 sequences, approximately 37% of which are singletons. From germline, CDR1 is SGHTA and CDR2 FQGNSA. This CDR3 has 14 amino acids. The V gene lost 7 bases and the J gene lost 3 bases, with 13 bases spanning the gap. This entry comes from a study of patients and donors after allogeneic stem cell transplantation. This clonotype was sampled from a human donor who was either an allogeneic HSCT recipient or a stem cell or donor lymphocyte infusion donor (not recorded which). It is not recorded whose cells these are; they may come from a transplant donor. The sample comprised blood, either unsorted or a sorted T cell fraction (not recorded which). The chain recombines TRBV7-2 with TRBJ2-4; the D gene could be TRBD1 or TRBD2 (7 bases each). The CDR3 DNA sequence: TGTGCCAGCACCCAGGGGGGGGGCAAAAACATTCAGTACTTC. The encoded protein is CASTQGGGKNIQYF.